This TCR beta chain was identified in a study of Ad26.COV2.S vaccination and SARS-CoV-2 variants. Study background: Dosing was one shot or two shots 56 days apart.

Measured with immunoSEQ multiplex PCR; TCRdb has only the in-frame clones, and not every one. Among some 240,000 clones listed, around 90% were seen once. Treatment meaning: some 20 received Ad26.COV2.S at low or high dose, single or two shots; 5 received placebo; per-sample allocation not given. Vaccine and placebo recipients were sampled on day 63 after the first injection. The CDR3 totals 15 residues. Germline lookup yields CDR1 MNHEY and CDR2 SVGAGI. V lost 6 bases and J lost 1; bases outside the gene matches: 5. The starting material was peripheral blood, obtained in a trial of Ad26.COV2.S vaccine versus placebo. This clonotype was obtained from a person between 18 and 59 years old who received the Ad26.COV2.S COVID-19 vaccine or a placebo. The chain employs TRBV6-5 and TRBJ2-5; 10 nucleotides match TRBD2. CDR3 in amino acids: CASRTSGFFQETQYF. The CDR3 DNA reads TGTGCCAGCAGGACTAGCGGGTTCTTCCAAGAGACCCAGTACTTC.